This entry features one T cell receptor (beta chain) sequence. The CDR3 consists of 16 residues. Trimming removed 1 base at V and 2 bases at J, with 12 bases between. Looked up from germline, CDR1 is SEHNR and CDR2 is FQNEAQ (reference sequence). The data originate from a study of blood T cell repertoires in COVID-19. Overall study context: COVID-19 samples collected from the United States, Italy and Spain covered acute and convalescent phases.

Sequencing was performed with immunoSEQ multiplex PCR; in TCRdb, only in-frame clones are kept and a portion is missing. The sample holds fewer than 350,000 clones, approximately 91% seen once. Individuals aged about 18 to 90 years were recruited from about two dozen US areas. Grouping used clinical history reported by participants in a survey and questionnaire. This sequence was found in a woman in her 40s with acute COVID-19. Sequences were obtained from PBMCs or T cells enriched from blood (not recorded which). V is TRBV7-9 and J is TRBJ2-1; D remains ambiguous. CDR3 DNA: TGTGCCAGCAGCTTAGAAGGCACTCGGGCCTACAATGAGCAGTTCTTC. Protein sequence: CASSLEGTRAYNEQFF.